This T cell receptor beta chain was recovered during a study of control samples from healthy donors and cancer patients (dated by TCRdb to between 2020 and 2021). To prepare the library, the immunoSEQ multiplex PCR assay was applied. Imported from immuneACCESS, the table was reduced by TCRdb to in-frame sequences with V and J called. These copies leave out some clones; in studies compared against another copy, an unresolved V gene accounts for under half, and the cause of the remainder is not known. This sample comprises fewer than 110,000 clones, around 88% of them detected only once. The top ten constitute more than 7% of the sample. In regard to this clone: Its binding antigen is unknown. No qualities accompany the bases; no much larger clone lies one base away.

Relative to germline, V is 2 bases shorter and J is 12 bases shorter, with 17 bases between their ends. From its cysteine to its phenylalanine, the CDR3 spans 15 amino acids. Here the CDR3 DNA is all that survives: 45 bases in frame from base 1. Based on the germline V gene, the CDR1 and CDR2 sequences are SGHVS and FNYEAQ. This clonotype was sampled from a man aged 25-40 years in good health. Material for sequencing was blood. The chain employs TRBV7-6 and TRBJ1-6; the best D guess is TRBD1, with 5 bases matching. Here is the DNA: TGTGCCAGCAGCTTATACGACAAGCCGGGGGTACCCCTCCACTTT. This translates into CASSLYDKPGVPLHF.